This T cell receptor (beta chain) was captured by sequencing in a study of Graves' ophthalmopathy and Graves' hyperthyroidism. Amplified material comprised TCR beta CDR3 regions derived from RNA transcripts. Second-round multiplex PCR followed a first-round RT-PCR using HTBI primers. TCRdb ran MiXCR on the multiplex PCR reads and lists one entry per CDR3 protein. The data show 500,000 to 700,000 distinct CDR3 sequences, about a fifth seen once. Germline V gene data show CDR1 as ENHRY and CDR2 as SYGVKD. CDR3 size: 13 residues. Trimming removed 10 bases from V and 5 bases from J, with 15 bases in between. Whole-study results and caveats: Appearing in blood as well were most expanded thyroid clonotypes above 0.001 frequency. Both a roughly 70% sensitivity and an approximately 72% specificity characterized the model's predictions of ophthalmopathy progression.

Stable hyperthyroidism meant no ophthalmopathy within 18 months of follow-up. Uncontrolled infections, pregnancy, lactation or other autoimmune diseases led to patient exclusion. This clonotype was seen a few times. Its antigen is unknown. This TCR came from a woman younger than 30 with stable Graves' hyperthyroidism. Some clones in this sample may be carry-over from other donors' samples. This chain links TRBV10-3 with TRBJ1-5, with D unresolved. The sequenced sample consisted of peripheral blood. This chain's CDR3 is CATAGSWDQPQHF. The CDR3 nucleotides read TGTGCCACTGCCGGGTCCTGGGATCAGCCCCAGCATTTT.